These 22 T cell receptor beta chains originate from one sample sequenced in a study of molecular identifiers for immune sequencing clone quantification. TCRdb passed the PCR reads through MiXCR, listing each CDR3 protein once. The table records just over 95,000 distinct CDR3 sequences, roughly a quarter of them present only once. The specimen sequenced was naive CD8+ T cells from blood, with Jurkat cell RNA spiked in. Subset denoted: FACS-sorted CD8+CD4-CCR7+CD45RA+ naive T cells. These receptors all stem from a human donor in good health. Some libraries in this study had Jurkat cell RNA spiked in.

The chain carries TRBV27 and TRBJ2-7, with 10 bases lining up with TRBD2. Trimming took 4 bases from V and 6 from J; bases not matched to a gene: 9. The length of the CDR3 is 15 residues. CDR1 and CDR2 from the germline V gene are MNHEY and SMNVEV (reference sequence). CDR3 in DNA: TGTGCCAGCAGTTCTATTCTAGCGGGAGTCAGCGAGCAGTACTTC. Translated, it gives CASSSILAGVSEQYF.

This clonotype was observed many times. The genes are TRBV18 and TRBJ1-1; D remains ambiguous. CDR3 length: 14 residues. CDR1 is KGHSH and CDR2 is LQKENI in the germline V gene. V lost 2 bases to trimming and J lost 3 bases, with 10 bases between them. The chain's CDR3 is CASSPESPDTEAFF. The CDR3 DNA sequence: TGTGCCAGCTCACCAGAATCCCCCGACACTGAAGCTTTCTTT.

The V and J genes are TRBV27 and TRBJ1-1; 7 bases match TRBD1. V lost 2 bases to trimming and J lost 2 bases; unmatched junction nucleotides: 8. The CDR3 runs to 16 residues. Germline values: CDR1 MNHEY, CDR2 SMNVEV (reference sequence). The chain's CDR3 is CASSLGRGPYNTEAFF. For the CDR3, the DNA is TGTGCCAGCAGTTTAGGGAGGGGGCCTTATAACACTGAAGCTTTCTTT.

This clonotype showed up just a few times. This rearrangement joins TRBV4-3 to TRBJ2-7; D unresolved. V was clipped by 3 bases and J by 3 bases, with 12 bases between them. In germline, CDR1 is LGHNA, CDR2 YSLEER. The CDR3 totals 14 residues. CDR3 region: CASSHARMGYEQYF. CDR3 nucleotide sequence: TGCGCCAGCAGCCACGCACGAATGGGCTACGAGCAGTACTTC.

This clonotype was detected many times. The chain is built from TRBV4-1 and TRBJ2-7; 7 bases line up with TRBD1. From germline, CDR1 is MGHRA and CDR2 YSYEKL. The V and J ends lost 2 bases and 0 bases, in that order; junction bases with no gene match: 7. CDR3 length equals 16 residues. CDR3: CASSQTATGSSYEQYF. The CDR3 DNA reads TGCGCCAGCAGCCAAACCGCGACAGGGTCCTCCTACGAGCAGTACTTC.

This clonotype has only one observation. This CDR3 is CASMDGAYEQYF. DNA of the CDR3: TGTGCCAGTATGGACGGGGCCTACGAGCAGTACTTC. This chain links TRBV6-2 or TRBV6-3 with TRBJ2-7; tentative D call: TRBD2 (5 bases). V was clipped by 9 bases and J by 2 bases, with 11 bases between them. This CDR3 region has 12 residues. Germline CDR1 and CDR2: MNHEY and SVGEGT.

This clonotype was recorded at least ten times. The chain couples TRBV4-1 to TRBJ2-3; D is undetermined. Trimming left V 1 base short and J 8 bases short, with 10 bases between. This CDR3 spans 13 amino acids. Germline CDR1 and CDR2: MGHRA and YSYEKL. The DNA of the CDR3 is TGCGCCAGCAGCCAAGCGCTTTGGGCTACGCAGTATTTT. Translation gives CASSQALWATQYF.

The chain employs TRBV6-5 and TRBJ2-2; 11 bases fit TRBD2. J gave up 1 base and V 6 bases, and 4 bases lay outside the gene matches. Germline V gene sequence: CDR1 MNHEY, CDR2 SVGAGI. The CDR3 spans 16 residues. The CDR3 coding sequence is TGTGCCAGCAGCCCACTAGCGGGGGAGAACACCGGGGAGCTGTTTTTT. Protein product: CASSPLAGENTGELFF.

This clonotype was seen ten or more times. The chain is built from TRBV6-5 and TRBJ1-4; a weak D match, TRBD1 (6 bases). The V end lost 3 bases, the J end lost 7 bases, and 12 bases lay between the germline ends. CDR3 length equals 14 residues. Looked up from germline, CDR1 is MNHEY and CDR2 is SVGAGI. CDR3 coding DNA: TGTGCCAGCAGTTATGGGGGGGGCGGTGAAAAACTGTTTTTT. This codes for CASSYGGGGEKLFF.

A word on this clonotype: This may come from a read error, since a much larger clone is one base off. This rearrangement joins TRBV19 to TRBJ2-2, with 9 bases lining up with TRBD1. The CDR3 sequence is 16 residues long. CDR1 is LNHDA, CDR2 SQIVND, per germline (reference sequence). In nucleotides, the CDR3 is TGTGCCAGTAGCTGGGGACAGGGCGTTTACGCCGGGGAGCTGTTATTT. Protein: CASSWGQGVYAGELLF.

This clonotype was seen at least ten times. The rearrangement joins TRBV4-1 to TRBJ1-1, with D tentatively TRBD1 (6 bases). The CDR3 is made up of 21 amino acids. CDR1 and CDR2 (germline): MGHRA, YSYEKL. V lost 1 base, J lost 3 bases, and 30 bases lay in between. CDR3 sequence: CASSQGIMLRGQYPWDTEAFF. As DNA, the CDR3 is TGCGCCAGCAGCCAAGGAATTATGTTGAGAGGACAGTACCCATGGGACACTGAAGCTTTCTTT.

This clonotype came up many times. CDR3 loop: CASSQEGRGRSTTGELFF. The DNA of the CDR3 is TGCGCCAGCAGCCAAGAAGGGCGCGGGAGGTCGACCACCGGGGAGCTGTTTTTT. The V call is TRBV4-3, the J call TRBJ2-2; 8 nucleotides align to TRBD2. Germline V lookup: CDR1 LGHNA, CDR2 YSLEER. CDR3 length equals 18 residues. V trimming: 0 bases; J trimming: 4 bases; junction bases outside the gene matches: 10.

This clonotype was detected many times. The gene calls are TRBV12-3 or TRBV12-4 and TRBJ1-2; D not resolved. Trimming cost V 6 bases and J 8 bases, with 10 bases left between them. The CDR3 spans 11 residues. The CDR3 DNA reads as TGTGCCAGCAGAACCGCTGGGGGCTACACCTTC. It codes for CASRTAGGYTF.

On this clonotype itself: A much larger clonotype is one base distant, so this may be a read error. The chain carries TRBV4-3 and TRBJ1-4; 8 bases line up with TRBD1. Germline values: CDR1 LGHNA, CDR2 YSLEER. The CDR3 consists of 19 residues. In DNA form, the CDR3 reads TGCGCCAGCAGCCAAGATCTTAAGGCAGGGGGCCTGGCTAATGAAAAACAGTTTTTT. Protein: CASSQDLKAGGLANEKQFF.

This clonotype was seen just once. The J gene is TRBJ2-1, the V gene TRBV19; D remains unclear. The CDR3 is 14 residues long. Trimming pared 6 bases from V and 0 bases from J, leaving 9 bases between. Germline lookup yields CDR1 LNHDA and CDR2 SQIVND (reference sequence). CDR3 amino acids: CASRPGVSYNEQFF. In nucleotides, the CDR3 is TGTGCCAGTAGGCCTGGGGTCTCCTACAATGAGCAGTTCTTC.

For this clonotype: One base away lies a much larger clone, so this may be a sequencing read error. CDR3: CASGMNFGTPGDEQFF. The CDR3 DNA reads as TGTGCCAGTGGTATGAATTTTGGGACCCCAGGCGATGAGCAGTTCTTC. V is TRBV19 and J is TRBJ2-1, with D perhaps matching TRBD1 or TRBD2 (5 bases each). This CDR3 contains 16 residues. Germline-derived CDR1 and CDR2 are LNHDA and SQIVND (reference sequence).

As regards this clonotype: A much larger clone is a single base away; this may be a read error. The chain is built from TRBV19 and TRBJ2-3; D not certain. Trimming removed 9 bases at V and 4 bases at J, with 11 bases between. The CDR3 contains 12 residues. Germline V gene data show CDR1 as LNHDA and CDR2 as SQIVND (reference sequence). CDR3 coding DNA: TGTGCCAGAAGTCCCGCCGCAGATACGCAGTATTTT. Translation: CARSPAADTQYF.

In DNA form, the CDR3 reads TGTGCCAGCAGTCCTACGTCGGGCCACTCCTACGAGCAGTACTTC. Translated: CASSPTSGHSYEQYF. This rearrangement joins TRBV27 to TRBJ2-7; D unresolved. CDR1 and CDR2 from the germline V gene are MNHEY and SMNVEV (reference sequence). The CDR3 consists of 15 residues. Trimming removed 5 bases at V and 0 bases at J, with 14 bases between.

This clonotype was counted at least ten times. Germline is not matched at one junction end, which may reflect a read error. The chain uses TRBV7-7 and TRBJ2-2, with D perhaps TRBD2 (5 bases). This CDR3 contains 17 residues. Germline loops: CDR1 SSHAT, CDR2 FNYEAQ (reference sequence). The CDR3 DNA follows: TGTGCTAGCAGCGGCCCAGGCGGACCATCGAACACCGGGGAGCTGTTTTTT. Protein product: CASSGPGGPSNTGELFF. The full variable domain, completed using reference TRBV7-7 and TRBJ2-2, is GAGVSQSPRYKVTKRGQDVTLRCDPISSHATLYWYQQALGQGPEFLTYFNYEAQPDKSGLPSDRFSAERPEGSISTLTIQRTEQRDSAMYRCASSGPGGPSNTGELFFGEGSRLTVL.

The V gene is TRBV12-3 or TRBV12-4, the J gene TRBJ2-1; D is ambiguous. The CDR3 totals 13 residues. Trimming left V 3 bases short and J 7 bases short, with 10 bases between. The CDR3 region is CASSFEPANEQFF. The CDR3 DNA is TGTGCCAGCAGTTTTGAGCCAGCGAATGAGCAGTTCTTC.

In its sample, this clonotype was seen a few times. One end of the junction is discordant with germline, which a read error may explain. The V call is TRBV27, the J call TRBJ2-7; D not resolved. CDR3 length: 12 residues. Germline V gives CDR1 MNHEY, CDR2 SMNVEV (reference sequence). CDR3 coding DNA: TGTGCCAGCAGTTTAGGCGGAATCGAGCAGTGCTTC. Its protein product is CASSLGGIEQCF.

Concerning this clonotype: A read error may be the cause here, since a much bigger clone is one base away. The rearrangement joins TRBV7-9 to TRBJ1-1, with D maybe TRBD1 (6 bases). The CDR3 runs 14 residues. Germline CDR1 reads SEHNR; CDR2 reads FQNEAQ (reference sequence). This CDR3 is CAGSLDRLNTEAFF. As DNA, the CDR3 is TGTGCCGGCAGCTTAGACAGGTTGAACACTGAAGCTTTCTTT.